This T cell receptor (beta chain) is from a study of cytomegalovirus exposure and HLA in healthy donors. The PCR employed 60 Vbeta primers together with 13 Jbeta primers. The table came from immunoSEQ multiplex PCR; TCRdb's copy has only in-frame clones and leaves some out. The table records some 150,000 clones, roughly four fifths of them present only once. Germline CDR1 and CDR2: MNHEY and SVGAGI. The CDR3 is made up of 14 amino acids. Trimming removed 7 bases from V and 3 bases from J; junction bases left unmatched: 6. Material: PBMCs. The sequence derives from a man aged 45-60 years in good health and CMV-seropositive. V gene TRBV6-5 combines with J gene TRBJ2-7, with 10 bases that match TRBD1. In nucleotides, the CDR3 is TGTGCCAGCAAACCAGACAGGGGGCGCTACGAGCAGTACTTC. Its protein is CASKPDRGRYEQYF.